The rows below give T cell receptor beta chains drawn from one sample of a study of early T cells in non-severe SARS-CoV-2 infection. TCRdb called the 5' RACE reads again in MiXCR, with one record for every CDR3 protein. Here the sample spans 50,000 or so distinct CDR3 sequences, over 5% being singletons. The sequenced sample was whole blood. These receptors were collected from an adult who was a healthcare worker with PCR-confirmed SARS-CoV-2 infection or an uninfected control (not recorded which). CDR3s include the opening cysteine and the closing phenylalanine or tryptophan. The order of the fields is D gene, V gene, J gene, CDR3 length, clone size, CDR3 DNA, CDR3 protein. The D gene is left open where the match is weak. For some rows the clone size is stated as once, few or many, or as a class when expanded; others skip it.

D gene: TRBD2; V gene: TRBV28; J gene: TRBJ2-2; CDR3 length: 14; clone size: many; CDR3 DNA: TGTGCCAGCAGTTTCCTAGCGGGACCCGGGGAGCTGTTTTTT; CDR3 protein: CASSFLAGPGELFF
D gene: NA; V gene: TRBV4-1; J gene: TRBJ2-4; CDR3 length: 16; clone size: many; CDR3 DNA: TGCGCCAGCAGCCAAGATGAAGGTCCCGCCAAAAACATTCAGTACTTC; CDR3 protein: CASSQDEGPAKNIQYF
D gene: TRBD1; V gene: TRBV18; J gene: TRBJ2-7; CDR3 length: 13; clone size: many; CDR3 DNA: TGTGCCAGCTCACCGGACAGGATCTACGAGCAGTACTTC; CDR3 protein: CASSPDRIYEQYF
D gene: NA; V gene: TRBV6-4; J gene: TRBJ1-4; CDR3 length: 18; clone size: many; CDR3 DNA: TGTGCCAGCAGTGACTCGAGCACAACCGGGACAACGCATGAAAAACTGTTTTTT; CDR3 protein: CASSDSSTTGTTHEKLFF
D gene: NA; V gene: TRBV2; J gene: TRBJ2-6; CDR3 length: 15; clone size: many; CDR3 DNA: TGTGCCAGCAGCATTCAGGGATCTGGGGCCAACGTCCTGACTTTC; CDR3 protein: CASSIQGSGANVLTF
D gene: NA; V gene: TRBV7-2; J gene: TRBJ1-3; CDR3 length: 17; clone size: few; CDR3 DNA: TGTGCCAGCAGCCTCCAAGCCCGACCCGGTGCTGGAAACACCATATATTTT; CDR3 protein: CASSLQARPGAGNTIYF
D gene: NA; V gene: TRBV7-8; J gene: TRBJ2-6; CDR3 length: 16; clone size: few; CDR3 DNA: TGTGCCAGCAGCTTAGTGGGGATTTCTGGGGCCAACGTCCTGACTTTC; CDR3 protein: CASSLVGISGANVLTF
D gene: NA; V gene: TRBV5-1; J gene: TRBJ2-1; CDR3 length: 18; clone size: NA; CDR3 DNA: TGCGCCAGCAGCTTGTTCGGCTTGGACCCCCTCAGCTACAATGAGCAGTTCTTC; CDR3 protein: CASSLFGLDPLSYNEQFF
D gene: NA; V gene: TRBV19; J gene: TRBJ1-4; CDR3 length: 14; clone size: NA; CDR3 DNA: TGTGCCAGTAGTCTAGGTGCAACTAATGAAAAACTGTTTTTT; CDR3 protein: CASSLGATNEKLFF
D gene: TRBD1; V gene: TRBV6-1; J gene: TRBJ1-5; CDR3 length: 16; clone size: many; CDR3 DNA: TGTGCCAGCAGGTCCGGGACAGCAATTAGCAATCAGCCCCAGCATTTT; CDR3 protein: CASRSGTAISNQPQHF
D gene: NA; V gene: TRBV6-6; J gene: TRBJ2-3; CDR3 length: 15; clone size: many; CDR3 DNA: TGTGCCAGCAGTTACTCCCCCCCGGTTACAGATACGCAGTATTTT; CDR3 protein: CASSYSPPVTDTQYF
D gene: TRBD2; V gene: TRBV5-5; J gene: TRBJ2-3; CDR3 length: 16; clone size: NA; CDR3 DNA: TGTGCCAGCAGCTTGGGGCGGGAGTATGTTGTAGATACGCAGTATTTT; CDR3 protein: CASSLGREYVVDTQYF
D gene: NA; V gene: TRBV12-3/TRBV12-4; J gene: TRBJ1-5; CDR3 length: 13; clone size: NA; CDR3 DNA: TGTGCCAGCAGTTTGGCAGGGAGGCAGCCCCAGCATTTT; CDR3 protein: CASSLAGRQPQHF
D gene: NA; V gene: TRBV13; J gene: TRBJ2-2; CDR3 length: 15; clone size: many; CDR3 DNA: TGTGCCAGCAGCCCTCGACAGGTTGGGACCGGGGAGCTGTTTTTT; CDR3 protein: CASSPRQVGTGELFF
D gene: NA; V gene: TRBV20-1; J gene: TRBJ2-3; CDR3 length: 14; clone size: many; CDR3 DNA: TGCAGTGCTAGTAGCGCGGGTGGCACAGATACGCAGTATTTT; CDR3 protein: CSASSAGGTDTQYF
D gene: NA; V gene: TRBV27; J gene: TRBJ1-4; CDR3 length: 17; clone size: many; CDR3 DNA: TGTGCCAGCAGTTTTCGGACAGTTCAAGCAACTAATGAAAAACTGTTTTTT; CDR3 protein: CASSFRTVQATNEKLFF
D gene: TRBD1; V gene: TRBV30; J gene: TRBJ1-4; CDR3 length: 13; clone size: NA; CDR3 DNA: TGTGCCTGGAGTGACAGGGGCCGCGAAAAACTGTTTTTT; CDR3 protein: CAWSDRGREKLFF
D gene: NA; V gene: TRBV27; J gene: TRBJ1-6; CDR3 length: 13; clone size: few; CDR3 DNA: TGTGCCAGCAGCCGGGGGGACAACTCACCCCTCCACTTT; CDR3 protein: CASSRGDNSPLHF
D gene: NA; V gene: TRBV7-2; J gene: TRBJ2-2; CDR3 length: 14; clone size: medium-sized; CDR3 DNA: TGTGCCAGCAGCTTAGCGGGGCGCGGCGGGGAGCTGTTTTTT; CDR3 protein: CASSLAGRGGELFF
D gene: TRBD2; V gene: TRBV9; J gene: TRBJ2-7; CDR3 length: 14; clone size: NA; CDR3 DNA: TGTGCCAGCAGCGGGGGGGACTATACCTACGAGCAGTACTTC; CDR3 protein: CASSGGDYTYEQYF
D gene: NA; V gene: TRBV4-1; J gene: TRBJ2-6; CDR3 length: 15; clone size: few; CDR3 DNA: TGCGCCAGCAGCCTAAGACTAGGTGGGGCCAACGTCCTGACTTTC; CDR3 protein: CASSLRLGGANVLTF
D gene: NA; V gene: TRBV12-3/TRBV12-4; J gene: TRBJ1-2; CDR3 length: 15; clone size: many; CDR3 DNA: TGTGCCAGCAGTTTAGGGACGAGAGGACCCTATGGCTACACCTTC; CDR3 protein: CASSLGTRGPYGYTF
D gene: TRBD1; V gene: TRBV5-1; J gene: TRBJ2-2; CDR3 length: 18; clone size: NA; CDR3 DNA: TGCGCCAGCAGCTTATGGGGACAGGGGATCTCGAACACCGGGGAGCTGTTTTTT; CDR3 protein: CASSLWGQGISNTGELFF
D gene: NA; V gene: TRBV5-6; J gene: TRBJ2-3; CDR3 length: 11; clone size: many; CDR3 DNA: TGTGCCAGCAGCTCCTTGGATACGCAGTATTTT; CDR3 protein: CASSSLDTQYF
D gene: TRBD1; V gene: TRBV4-1; J gene: TRBJ2-7; CDR3 length: 14; clone size: many; CDR3 DNA: TGCGCCAGCAGCCTAAGACAGGGGGAGGACGAGCAGTACTTC; CDR3 protein: CASSLRQGEDEQYF
D gene: TRBD1; V gene: TRBV9; J gene: TRBJ2-5; CDR3 length: 15; clone size: many; CDR3 DNA: TGTGCCAGCAGCGTAGGGGACAGGGGAGAAGAGACCCAGTACTTC; CDR3 protein: CASSVGDRGEETQYF
D gene: NA; V gene: TRBV12-3/TRBV12-4; J gene: TRBJ2-1; CDR3 length: 17; clone size: many; CDR3 DNA: TGTGCCAGCAGTTTAGCGCTAGGGCCCCTCTCCTACAATGAGCAGTTCTTC; CDR3 protein: CASSLALGPLSYNEQFF
D gene: NA; V gene: TRBV4-1; J gene: TRBJ1-1; CDR3 length: 12; clone size: many; CDR3 DNA: TGCGCCAGCAGCCAAGAGCAGTCTGAAGCTTTCTTT; CDR3 protein: CASSQEQSEAFF
D gene: NA; V gene: TRBV18; J gene: TRBJ1-3; CDR3 length: 13; clone size: NA; CDR3 DNA: TGTGCCAGCTCACCACAGGGGCAGGACACCATATATTTT; CDR3 protein: CASSPQGQDTIYF
D gene: TRBD1; V gene: TRBV23-1; J gene: TRBJ2-3; CDR3 length: 16; clone size: few; CDR3 DNA: TGCGCCAGCAGTCCCACCCGGACAGGGTCGGCGGATACGCAGTATTTT; CDR3 protein: CASSPTRTGSADTQYF
D gene: NA; V gene: TRBV29-1; J gene: TRBJ2-5; CDR3 length: 11; clone size: many; CDR3 DNA: TGCAGCGTTCGGGACCTTGGGACCCAGTACTTC; CDR3 protein: CSVRDLGTQYF
D gene: TRBD1; V gene: TRBV7-6; J gene: TRBJ2-2; CDR3 length: 15; clone size: many; CDR3 DNA: TGTGCCAGCAGCAAAACAGGGGGCGACACCGGGGAGCTGTTTTTT; CDR3 protein: CASSKTGGDTGELFF
D gene: NA; V gene: TRBV28; J gene: TRBJ2-1; CDR3 length: 14; clone size: few; CDR3 DNA: TGTGCCAGCAGTCCGAGGACTGTGTCTCTCCTGGGATGTTTC; CDR3 protein: CASSPRTVSLLGCF
D gene: NA; V gene: TRBV4-2; J gene: TRBJ2-1; CDR3 length: 13; clone size: NA; CDR3 DNA: TGTGCCAGCAGCCAAGGGCTAGCCTATGAGCAGTTCTTC; CDR3 protein: CASSQGLAYEQFF
D gene: TRBD1; V gene: TRBV7-2; J gene: TRBJ2-7; CDR3 length: 14; clone size: few; CDR3 DNA: TGTGCCAGCAGCGCTCCCGGGACAGGTCGTGTGCAGTACTTC; CDR3 protein: CASSAPGTGRVQYF
D gene: NA; V gene: TRBV7-2; J gene: TRBJ2-2; CDR3 length: 15; clone size: few; CDR3 DNA: TGTGCCACCGACAGGACTCCATTGAACACCGGGGAGCTGTTTTTT; CDR3 protein: CATDRTPLNTGELFF
D gene: NA; V gene: TRBV6-2/TRBV6-3; J gene: TRBJ2-7; CDR3 length: 13; clone size: many; CDR3 DNA: TGTGCCAGCAGTTACCGACAGACCTACGAGCAGTACTTC; CDR3 protein: CASSYRQTYEQYF
D gene: TRBD2; V gene: TRBV5-1; J gene: TRBJ2-3; CDR3 length: 14; clone size: many; CDR3 DNA: TGCGCCAGCAGCCCCCCGACTAGCACGTATACGCAGTATTTT; CDR3 protein: CASSPPTSTYTQYF
D gene: TRBD1; V gene: TRBV20-1; J gene: TRBJ2-7; CDR3 length: 13; clone size: few; CDR3 DNA: TGCAGTGCTGAGGACAGGGGCACCTACGAGCAGTACTTC; CDR3 protein: CSAEDRGTYEQYF
D gene: NA; V gene: TRBV6-1; J gene: TRBJ1-2; CDR3 length: 12; clone size: few; CDR3 DNA: TGTGCCAGCACCGAACGGTCCCATGGCTACACCTTC; CDR3 protein: CASTERSHGYTF
D gene: NA; V gene: TRBV20-1; J gene: TRBJ1-1; CDR3 length: 14; clone size: many; CDR3 DNA: TGCAGTGCTAGCCCAGTCCCGGGGAACACTGAAGCTTTCTTT; CDR3 protein: CSASPVPGNTEAFF
D gene: NA; V gene: TRBV7-6; J gene: TRBJ2-1; CDR3 length: 12; clone size: NA; CDR3 DNA: TGTGCCAGCAGCTTTATGGGATCTGGGCAGTTCTTC; CDR3 protein: CASSFMGSGQFF
D gene: TRBD1; V gene: TRBV19; J gene: TRBJ1-2; CDR3 length: 16; clone size: many; CDR3 DNA: TGTGCCAGTAGTATCGACAGGGCCCGAGAGGGCTATGGCTACACCTTC; CDR3 protein: CASSIDRAREGYGYTF
D gene: TRBD1; V gene: TRBV24-1; J gene: TRBJ1-2; CDR3 length: 19; clone size: NA; CDR3 DNA: TGTGCCACCAGTGACCCGCCAGGAGCCCCGGGACAGGGCTATGTTGGCTACACCTTC; CDR3 protein: CATSDPPGAPGQGYVGYTF
D gene: NA; V gene: TRBV29-1; J gene: TRBJ2-7; CDR3 length: 10; clone size: few; CDR3 DNA: TGCAGCGTTTTGGGGTACGAGCAGTACTTC; CDR3 protein: CSVLGYEQYF
D gene: NA; V gene: TRBV6-2/TRBV6-3; J gene: TRBJ2-2; CDR3 length: 11; clone size: few; CDR3 DNA: TGTGCCAGCACCCGGACCGGGGAGCTGTTTTTT; CDR3 protein: CASTRTGELFF
D gene: TRBD1; V gene: TRBV6-1; J gene: TRBJ2-7; CDR3 length: 13; clone size: NA; CDR3 DNA: TGTGCCAGCAGTCAGACAGGGACCTACGAGCAGTACTTC; CDR3 protein: CASSQTGTYEQYF
D gene: TRBD2; V gene: TRBV2; J gene: TRBJ2-3; CDR3 length: 16; clone size: NA; CDR3 DNA: TGTGTCAGCAGGGTGACTAGCGGGCCTAGCACAGATACGCAGTATTTT; CDR3 protein: CVSRVTSGPSTDTQYF
D gene: TRBD1; V gene: TRBV24-1; J gene: TRBJ1-6; CDR3 length: 14; clone size: many; CDR3 DNA: TGTGCCACCAGTTGGGACAGGGGGAATTCACCCCTCCACTTT; CDR3 protein: CATSWDRGNSPLHF
D gene: NA; V gene: TRBV6-6; J gene: TRBJ2-4; CDR3 length: 16; clone size: many; CDR3 DNA: TGTGCCAGCAGTGCTCTGACGGGACTAGCCAAAAACATTCAGTACTTC; CDR3 protein: CASSALTGLAKNIQYF
D gene: TRBD2; V gene: TRBV5-1; J gene: TRBJ2-1; CDR3 length: 15; clone size: many; CDR3 DNA: TGCGCCAGCAGCTTGAGGGGACTAGCGGACAATGAGCAGTTCTTC; CDR3 protein: CASSLRGLADNEQFF
D gene: NA; V gene: TRBV7-6; J gene: TRBJ2-1; CDR3 length: 15; clone size: many; CDR3 DNA: TGTGCCAGCAGCCGGAGACCCCACTCCTACAATGAGCAGTTCTTC; CDR3 protein: CASSRRPHSYNEQFF
D gene: NA; V gene: TRBV10-2; J gene: TRBJ2-2; CDR3 length: 14; clone size: many; CDR3 DNA: TGCGCCAGCAGTGATGAGGGAAGGGCCGGGGAGCTGTTTTTT; CDR3 protein: CASSDEGRAGELFF
D gene: TRBD1; V gene: TRBV19; J gene: TRBJ2-7; CDR3 length: 15; clone size: few; CDR3 DNA: TGTGCCAGTAGAGGCCCGGGACAGGGGATTTACGAGCAGTACTTC; CDR3 protein: CASRGPGQGIYEQYF
D gene: NA; V gene: TRBV7-9; J gene: TRBJ2-6; CDR3 length: 20; clone size: many; CDR3 DNA: TGTGCCAGCAGCCCCAGTCGCCCCTTAAAGACAGCTTCTGGGGCCAACGTCCTGACTTTC; CDR3 protein: CASSPSRPLKTASGANVLTF
D gene: NA; V gene: TRBV3-1; J gene: TRBJ1-1; CDR3 length: 12; clone size: many; CDR3 DNA: TGTGCCAGCAGCCAGGAGGGCACTGAAGCTTTCTTT; CDR3 protein: CASSQEGTEAFF
D gene: NA; V gene: TRBV3-1; J gene: TRBJ2-7; CDR3 length: 16; clone size: NA; CDR3 DNA: TGTGCCAGCAGCCAAGATCCACAGGGATCCTCCTACGAGCAGTACTTC; CDR3 protein: CASSQDPQGSSYEQYF
D gene: NA; V gene: TRBV24-1; J gene: TRBJ1-1; CDR3 length: 13; clone size: NA; CDR3 DNA: TGTGCCACCAGTGACCCCCCCGGGAGGGAGGCTTTCTTT; CDR3 protein: CATSDPPGREAFF